This T cell receptor beta chain was observed in a study of T-cell memory formation after mild COVID-19 (dated by TCRdb to about 2021). General notes on the study: TCR sequence clusters from the two donors were found to be largely donor specific. T-cell clones expanding and contracting after mild COVID-19 in two donors were tracked by longitudinal TCRalpha and TCRbeta repertoire sequencing. The cohort comprised two young, previously healthy adult volunteers, one female and one male.

The sequencer listed for this sample is Illumina NovaSeq 6000. cDNA libraries for TCRalpha and TCRbeta were prepared by 5'RACE using constant-segment primers, with sample barcodes and unique molecular identifiers added. RNA was extracted from every sample with Trizol reagent. Library amplification was performed in two PCR steps, and a second sample barcode and Illumina TruSeq adapters were introduced in the second step. Sequencing of libraries was performed on an Illumina NovaSeq with 2 x 150 bp paired-end reads. The study's processing was this. Reads were demultiplexed and collapsed into UMI-guided consensus sequences with migec v1.2.7. With mixcr v2.1.11, UMI consensuses were aligned to TRA and TRB V and J templates and assembled into clonotypes. Clonotypes were classified as expanded or contracted when called significant by both edgeR and NoisET, with noise models trained on biological replicates. For edgeR calls, a false discovery rate-adjusted p below 0.01 and a log2 fold-change threshold of 1 were applied. As an exploratory analysis of dynamics, PCA with hierarchical clustering was applied to max-normalized trajectories of the 1000 most abundant clonotypes. Separately sequenced CD4+ and CD8+ repertoires were used to assign a CD4 or CD8 phenotype to each responding clone. The raw public reads went through TCRdb reprocessing: fastp at Q25, MiXCR clone calling, in-frame beta chains kept. For every CDR3 protein sequence, its rows merge into one entry that carries the most common genes and DNA. None of the V and J calls come from the authors' own analysis; TCRdb made them. Counted in this sample were 150,000 to 200,000 distinct CDR3 sequences; 14% of them appeared once. The leading ten clones occupy roughly 15% of the sample.

A word on this clonotype: Its specific antigen is unknown. Per-nucleotide qualities are absent, and no much larger clonotype sits a single base away.

Ficoll-Paque density gradient centrifugation was the method used to isolate PBMCs. Taken from cysteine to phenylalanine, the CDR3 has 14 residues. Of all the DNA, just the CDR3 is kept, 42 bases in frame from base 1. Trimming at the junction amounts to 3 bases on V and 4 bases on J, and the germline ends lie 13 bases apart. For CDR1 and CDR2, the germline V gene lists SGDLS and YYNGEE. The paper as a whole reports these results and caveats: Contracting CD4+ clones turned up mainly in the CM and EM memory subsets, whereas EMRA was where CD8+ clones were enriched. The second-wave clones that peaked on day 37 were not confirmed to be SARS-CoV-2 specific. From day 15 to 85, contracting clones showed balanced CD4/CD8 phenotypes, whereas a second wave of clones that expanded from day 15 to 37 leaned towards CD4+. Some responding clones were found in pre-infection memory, which suggests that pre-existing cross-reactive memory T cells took part in the SARS-CoV-2 response. Only a couple of mild cases were covered by the study, and larger cohorts that include severe cases with pre-infection samples were considered necessary.

The rearrangement joined TRBV9 to TRBJ2-5, with the identity of the D gene unclear. The material sequenced was PBMCs or a T cell subset sorted from them (not recorded which). This receptor was taken from an adult woman who had mild COVID-19 (a few samples of this study predate the infection). The sample titles of this study are shuffled in the database, so cell type and time point are left out; the donor was told from shared clones. This receptor has the CDR3 CASSAHGSLETQYF. The DNA sequence is as follows: TGTGCCAGCAGCGCCCACGGGTCATTAGAGACCCAGTACTTC.